The 10 T cell receptor beta chains presented below share a single source sample, sequenced in a study of control samples from healthy donors and cancer patients. Some clones are missing from TCRdb's copy, which holds only in-frame ones; the method was immunoSEQ multiplex PCR. Of 200,000 or so clones listed, just under 95% are singletons. Source material: blood. These receptors were collected from a man aged 50-59 years in good health.

V and J are TRBV6-2 or TRBV6-3 and TRBJ1-2, with D uncertain. Trimming shortened V by 6 bases and J by 3 bases, and 8 bases separated the two germline ends. Germline V lookup: CDR1 MNHEY, CDR2 SVGEGT. CDR3 size: 12 residues. CDR3 in amino acids: CASSRRDYGYTF. In nucleotides, the CDR3 is TGTGCCAGCAGCCGAAGAGACTATGGCTACACCTTC.

This chain joins TRBV7-2 and TRBJ2-3; 7 bases match TRBD2. V dropped 9 bases and J dropped 2; count of bases not matched to a gene: 8. The V gene's germline CDR1 is SGHTA and CDR2 FQGNSA. The CDR3 runs to 14 residues. The CDR3 loop is CASQGGWATDTQYF. CDR3 DNA: TGTGCCAGTCAGGGAGGGTGGGCCACAGATACGCAGTATTTT.

The chain carries TRBV5-6 and TRBJ2-1, with TRBD1 matching over 9 bases. This CDR3 region has 17 residues. Trimming removed 7 bases from V and 9 bases from J; junction bases left unmatched: 20. Germline lookup yields CDR1 SGHDT and CDR2 YYEEEE. CDR3 amino acids: CASAWGPGTGRRAEQFF. The CDR3 DNA sequence: TGTGCCAGCGCCTGGGGGCCCGGGACAGGGAGAAGGGCTGAGCAGTTCTTC.

This chain links TRBV5-6 with TRBJ2-7, with a tentative D call TRBD1 (6 bases). V was trimmed by 2 bases and J by 1 base, leaving 10 bases between them. The CDR3 consists of 14 residues. Germline loops: CDR1 SGHDT, CDR2 YYEEEE. DNA of the CDR3: TGTGCCAGCAGCTTAAAGGACAGTTCCTACGAGCAGTACGTC. Its protein is CASSLKDSSYEQYV.

The V and J genes are TRBV5-1 and TRBJ1-1; D is perhaps TRBD1 (5 bases). CDR3 length: 12 amino acids. Deletions cut 4 bases from V and 3 bases from J, with 7 bases between. CDR1 and CDR2 (germline): SGHRS, YFSETQ. The CDR3 DNA follows: TGCGCCAGCAGCGCGGGGGACACTGAAGCTTTCTTT. Its translation: CASSAGDTEAFF.

The chain links TRBV13 to TRBJ2-7; a possible D gene is TRBD2 (5 bases). V was pared by 2 bases and J by 0 bases, with 11 bases between. This CDR3 is 15 amino acids long. Per the germline V gene, CDR1 is PRHDT and CDR2 is FYEKMQ (reference sequence). In DNA, the CDR3 is TGTGCCAGCAGCTTAACCGACCGGGACTCCTACGAGCAGTACTTC. Translated, it gives CASSLTDRDSYEQYF.

The rearrangement uses TRBV3-1 (or the pseudogene TRBV3-2) and TRBJ2-3, with D perhaps TRBD2 (6 bases). Germline CDR1 LGHDT, CDR2 YNNKEL (reference sequence). Trimming removed 2 bases at V and 6 bases at J, with 6 bases between. The CDR3 consists of 12 residues. Written as DNA, the CDR3 is TGTGCCAGCAGCCAACTAGCGGATACGCAGTATTTT. Its protein product is CASSQLADTQYF.

This rearrangement joins TRBV5-8 to TRBJ1-3, with no clear D. The V and J ends lost 3 bases and 2 bases respectively, with 15 bases between them. Looked up from germline, CDR1 is SGHTS and CDR2 is YDEGEE. The CDR3 consists of 16 residues. The CDR3, as DNA: TGTGCCAGCAGCTCCGGGGTTCGAGAAACTGGAAACACCATATATTTT. This encodes CASSSGVRETGNTIYF.

This clone was seen just once. This chain joins TRBV2 and TRBJ1-6; possible D gene TRBD1, 5 bases. In germline, CDR1 is SNHLY, CDR2 FYNNEI. This CDR3 region has 13 residues. The V and J ends lost 8 bases and 7 bases respectively, with 12 bases between them. The CDR3 reads CASRIDRNSPLHF. The CDR3 DNA reads as TGTGCCAGCCGGATAGACAGAAATTCACCCCTCCACTTT. Full variable domain (missing parts from reference TRBV2 and TRBJ1-6): EPEVTQTPSHQVTQMGQEVILRCVPISNHLYFYWYRQILGQKVEFLVSFYNNEISEKSEIFDDQFSVERPDGSNFTLKIRSTKLEDSAMYFCASRIDRNSPLHFGNGTRLTVT.

V and J are TRBV18 and TRBJ2-3, with D possibly matching TRBD1 (5 bases). Germline V gives CDR1 KGHSH, CDR2 LQKENI. The V gene lost 3 bases and the J gene lost 5 bases, with 15 bases spanning the gap. This CDR3 has 15 amino acids. The CDR3 nucleotides read TGTGCCAGCTCACCCCAGACCCGTAGGGGAGATACGCAGTATTTT. This translates into CASSPQTRRGDTQYF.